These 28 T cell receptor beta chains originate from one sample sequenced in a study of cytomegalovirus exposure and HLA in healthy donors. 60 Vbeta and 13 Jbeta primers were used in PCR. Sequencing used immunoSEQ multiplex PCR; TCRdb keeps in-frame clones, though not all of them. The table lists around 100,000 clones, around three quarters of them singletons. The material sequenced was PBMCs. The origin of the receptors is a woman aged 25-40 years in good health and CMV-seronegative.

This clone was observed a few times. V and J are TRBV5-8 and TRBJ1-1; 9 nucleotides align to TRBD1. V shed 4 bases, J shed 2 bases, and the junction held 9 bases outside the gene matches. Germline V gives CDR1 SGHTS, CDR2 YDEGEE. The CDR3 length is 16 residues. In nucleotides, the CDR3 is TGTGCCAGCAGCACAACCGGGACAGGGATCAACACTGAAGCTTTCTTT. As protein: CASSTTGTGINTEAFF.

This chain links TRBV19 with TRBJ2-7; 11 bases match TRBD2. Germline CDR1 LNHDA, CDR2 SQIVND (reference sequence). The CDR3 is 20 amino acids. V trimming: 5 bases; J trimming: 0 bases; junction bases outside the gene matches: 18. CDR3 sequence (DNA): TGTGCCAGTAGTCCCCTTTTCCCCGGGACTAGCGGCCCGTTCTCCTACGAGCAGTACTTC. This translates into CASSPLFPGTSGPFSYEQYF.

The chain is built from TRBV28 and TRBJ2-1; 9 bases line up with TRBD1. The germline CDR1 and CDR2 sequences are MDHEN and SYDVKM. CDR3 length: 14 residues. V lost 8 bases to trimming and J lost 9 bases; unmatched junction nucleotides: 11. CDR3 bases: TGTGCCAGCTACCCGGGACAGGGTGTAGGTGAGCAGTTCTTC. Its protein product is CASYPGQGVGEQFF.

Regarding this clone: Other DNA sequences from this sample encode an identical CDR3 as well. The rearrangement joins TRBV18 to TRBJ1-4; tentative D call: TRBD1 (6 bases). Germline CDR1 KGHSH, CDR2 LQKENI. The CDR3 sequence is 15 residues long. V gave up 1 base and J gave up 0 bases, with 6 bases separating them. This chain's CDR3 is CASSPRTATNEKLFF. CDR3 in DNA: TGTGCCAGCTCACCACGGACAGCAACTAATGAAAAACTGTTTTTT.

This chain links TRBV2 with TRBJ2-7, with 13 bases matching TRBD2. The CDR3 spans 15 residues. Looked up from germline, CDR1 is SNHLY and CDR2 is FYNNEI. With 6 bases clipped from V and 2 bases from J, the junction kept 4 bases outside the gene matches. The chain's CDR3 is CASRGTSGEPYEQYF. CDR3 DNA sequence: TGTGCCAGCAGGGGGACTAGCGGGGAACCCTACGAGCAGTACTTC.

This sequence joins TRBV28 and TRBJ1-3; D is unclear. Trimming stripped 6 bases from V and 4 bases from J, with 7 bases between. This CDR3 has 12 amino acids. The germline CDR1 and CDR2 sequences are MDHEN and SYDVKM. Written as DNA, the CDR3 is TGTGCCAGCAGACTCGCAGGAAACACCATATATTTT. Translated, it gives CASRLAGNTIYF.

This chain connects TRBV7-6 to TRBJ2-1; 12 nucleotides align to TRBD2. This CDR3 comprises 15 residues. Germline lookup yields CDR1 SGHVS and CDR2 FNYEAQ. Germline trimming cut 4 bases from V and 10 bases from J; bases unmatched to any gene: 8. As DNA, the CDR3 is TGTGCCAGCAGCTCCCAACTAGCGGGAGGAGAGGAGCAGTTCTTC. Amino acid sequence: CASSSQLAGGEEQFF.

This clone was recorded a few times. V usage is TRBV6-5 and J usage is TRBJ2-3; TRBD2 is a possible D gene (6 bases). The CDR3 spans 14 residues. V dropped 6 bases and J dropped 0 bases, with 10 bases sitting between them. Germline V gene sequence: CDR1 MNHEY, CDR2 SVGAGI. The CDR3 DNA sequence: TGTGCCAGCAGCCATGCGGGGAGCACAGATACGCAGTATTTT. Translated, it gives CASSHAGSTDTQYF.

This clone was observed a single time. This chain joins TRBV5-8 and TRBJ2-5; 9 bases are a match to TRBD1. V was pared by 3 bases and J by 7 bases, with 1 base of the junction left unmatched. The CDR3 sequence is 12 residues long. Looked up from germline, CDR1 is SGHTS and CDR2 is YDEGEE. In nucleotides, the CDR3 is TGTGCCAGCAGCTCGGACAGGGGGACCCAGTACTTC. The encoded protein is CASSSDRGTQYF.

This clone was seen once. V gene TRBV27 combines with J gene TRBJ1-2; a weak D match, TRBD1 (5 bases). The length of the CDR3 is 15 residues. V gave up 5 bases and J gave up 3 bases, with 16 bases separating them. CDR1 and CDR2 (germline): MNHEY, SMNVEV (reference sequence). As DNA, the CDR3 is TGTGCCAGCAGTCAAATACCATTAGGGGACTATGGCTACACCTTC. Its protein is CASSQIPLGDYGYTF.

This clone has more than one count but fewer than ten. The V gene is TRBV28, the J gene TRBJ2-1, with D possibly matching TRBD2 (6 bases). CDR1 and CDR2 from the germline V gene are MDHEN and SYDVKM. The CDR3 loop spans 15 amino acids. Trimming removed 2 bases at V and 7 bases at J, with 15 bases between. DNA of the CDR3: TGTGCCAGCAGTTTAGGAGGGAGTGTCGGGAATGAGCAGTTCTTC. It translates to CASSLGGSVGNEQFF.

V and J are TRBV30 and TRBJ1-1, with 8 nucleotides matching TRBD1. Looked up from germline, CDR1 is GTSNPN and CDR2 is SVGIG (reference sequence). The CDR3 is 14 residues long. V lost 1 base and J lost 4; bases outside the gene matches: 5. CDR3 loop: CAWSEGRGLTEAFF. CDR3 nucleotides: TGTGCCTGGAGTGAGGGCAGGGGGCTCACTGAAGCTTTCTTT.

The chain recombines TRBV6-1 with TRBJ2-7; perhaps TRBD2 as D (5 bases). The CDR3 runs 13 residues. The germline V gene encodes CDR1 MNHNS and CDR2 SASEGT. V lost 5 bases and J lost 0, with 8 bases in between. The CDR3 loop is CASSLGSSYEQYF. The CDR3, as DNA: TGTGCCAGCAGTTTGGGGAGCTCCTACGAGCAGTACTTC.

This clone has just a few counts. The rearrangement links TRBV6-6 to TRBJ2-1; D gene unclear. Germline V gene sequence: CDR1 MNHNY, CDR2 SVGAGI (reference sequence). This CDR3 contains 14 residues. Deletions cut 10 bases from V and 6 bases from J, with 19 bases between. The CDR3 region has the DNA TGTGCCATGTCTGCGGTTTCGGTCGGCAATGAGCAGTTCTTC. Translating gives CAMSAVSVGNEQFF.

The CDR3 DNA sequence: TGTGCCAGCAGTTTAGGAGGGCGGACTGAAGCTTTCTTT. Its protein product is CASSLGGRTEAFF. The J gene is TRBJ1-1, the V gene TRBV27, with D uncertain. Trimming cost V 2 bases and J 5 bases, with 9 bases left between them. CDR3 length: 13 amino acids. Germline V gene data show CDR1 as MNHEY and CDR2 as SMNVEV (reference sequence).

The V and J genes are TRBV2 and TRBJ1-1; no reliable D call. The length of the CDR3 is 14 residues. V dropped 4 bases and J dropped 7 bases, with 16 bases sitting between them. The germline gives CDR1 SNHLY, CDR2 FYNNEI. The CDR3 sequence is CASSVRDHIGEAFF. CDR3 DNA: TGTGCCAGCAGTGTCCGGGATCATATTGGTGAAGCTTTCTTT.

The V and J genes are TRBV6-5 and TRBJ1-4; the D gene is possibly TRBD1 (5 bases). V lost 6 bases to trimming and J lost 6 bases, with 17 bases between them. This CDR3 region has 15 residues. The V gene's germline CDR1 is MNHEY and CDR2 SVGAGI. The chain's CDR3 is CASSHEAGLDEKLFF. The CDR3 DNA is TGTGCCAGCAGCCACGAGGCAGGGTTGGATGAAAAACTGTTTTTT.

This chain joins TRBV6-5 and TRBJ1-2; weak D call: TRBD1 (5 bases). Germline-derived CDR1 and CDR2 are MNHEY and SVGAGI. Trimming pared 0 bases from V and 8 bases from J, leaving 16 bases between. This CDR3 comprises 15 residues. DNA for the CDR3: TGTGCCAGCAGTTACTCGAACGGGGGAATTCGGGGCTACACCTTC. The encoded protein is CASSYSNGGIRGYTF.

The rearrangement links TRBV29-1 to TRBJ2-1, with 8 positions matching TRBD2. The CDR3 covers 13 residues. Germline V gives CDR1 SQVTM, CDR2 ANQGSEA. The ends lost 4 bases at V and 6 bases at J; junction bases unmatched: 5. The CDR3: CSVASGRGNEQFF. The CDR3 coding sequence is TGCAGCGTTGCCAGCGGGAGAGGCAATGAGCAGTTCTTC.

The chain recombines TRBV6-1 with TRBJ1-2, with 9 nucleotides matching TRBD1. This CDR3 is built from 15 residues. Germline-derived CDR1 and CDR2 are MNHNS and SASEGT. V shed 2 bases and J 8 bases; nucleotides not matched to a gene: 9. CDR3 nucleotide sequence: TGTGCCAGCAGTGAAAGGCCGGGACAGGGATTCGGCTACACCTTC. Translated: CASSERPGQGFGYTF.

The CDR3 loop is CASSLLLSLNGQETQYF. As DNA, the CDR3 is TGTGCCAGCAGCCTATTACTTTCCCTTAACGGGCAAGAGACCCAGTACTTC. The J gene is TRBJ2-5, the V gene TRBV7-9; D not resolved. The CDR3 has 17 residues. V was trimmed by 5 bases and J by 2 bases, leaving 21 bases between them. Germline assignment: CDR1 SEHNR and CDR2 FQNEAQ (reference sequence).

This clone has a handful of counts. The chain recombines TRBV5-1 with TRBJ1-1; D uncertain. This CDR3 is 14 amino acids long. CDR1 is SGHRS and CDR2 is YFSETQ in the germline V gene. The V end lost 1 base, the J end lost 0 bases, and 7 bases lay between the germline ends. CDR3 nucleotide sequence: TGCGCCAGCAGCTTGCTGGAGATGAACACTGAAGCTTTCTTT. This sequence encodes CASSLLEMNTEAFF.

V and J are TRBV27 and TRBJ2-7; 8 bases match TRBD2. V dropped 6 bases and J dropped 1; count of bases not matched to a gene: 5. The CDR3 covers 14 residues. CDR1 and CDR2 (germline): MNHEY, SMNVEV (reference sequence). The CDR3 loop reads CASSHKRESYEQYF. CDR3 nucleotide sequence: TGTGCCAGCAGCCATAAGCGGGAGTCCTACGAGCAGTACTTC.

This clone was recorded only once. Other DNA sequences in this specimen translate into the identical CDR3. V usage is TRBV5-1 and J usage is TRBJ1-1; weak D call: TRBD1 (6 bases). The germline CDR1 and CDR2 sequences are SGHRS and YFSETQ. The V end lost 4 bases, the J end lost 1 base, and 11 bases lay between the germline ends. The CDR3 runs 14 residues. Here the CDR3 reads CASSLQGQNTEAFF. The CDR3, as DNA: TGCGCCAGCAGCCTCCAGGGACAGAACACTGAAGCTTTCTTT.

CDR3 protein: CASSQVDSGGYNEQFF. In DNA, the CDR3 is TGTGCCAGCAGCCAAGTGGATAGCGGGGGATACAATGAGCAGTTCTTC. This chain connects TRBV4-2 to TRBJ2-1; TRBD2 aligns across 9 bases. Germline trimming cut 1 base from V and 4 bases from J; bases unmatched to any gene: 5. Germline CDR1 is LGHNA and CDR2 is YNFKEQ. CDR3 length equals 16 residues.

The chain is built from TRBV11-2 and TRBJ1-1; 9 bases agree with TRBD1. Germline V gene sequence: CDR1 SGHAT, CDR2 FQNNGV. Unmatched junction bases numbered 3, after V lost 2 bases and J lost 8 bases. The CDR3 is 13 amino acids. The CDR3 protein is CASSLTGTGEAFF. The CDR3 nucleotides read TGTGCCAGCAGCTTAACGGGGACAGGGGAAGCTTTCTTT.

V is TRBV19 and J is TRBJ2-2, with TRBD1 matching over 7 bases. The junction had 2 bases not matched to a gene; V was cut back by 3 bases and J by 4 bases. Germline loops: CDR1 LNHDA, CDR2 SQIVND (reference sequence). The length of the CDR3 is 14 residues. This CDR3 reads CASSIQGVTGELFF. The CDR3 DNA reads as TGTGCCAGTAGTATCCAGGGGGTCACCGGGGAGCTGTTTTTT.

The chain links TRBV11-3 to TRBJ2-3; 10 nucleotides align to TRBD2. The germline V gene has CDR1 SGHNT and CDR2 YENEEA. J was trimmed by 4 bases and V by 3 bases; bases with no gene match: 10. The CDR3 has 17 amino acids. CDR3 DNA sequence: TGTGCCAGCAGCTTCCAACCCTTAGCGGGGGGTGCAGATACGCAGTATTTT. This gives the protein CASSFQPLAGGADTQYF.